This TCR beta chain is drawn from a study of cytomegalovirus exposure and HLA in healthy donors. The PCR made use of 60 Vbeta and 13 Jbeta primers. Measured with immunoSEQ multiplex PCR; TCRdb has only the in-frame clones, and not every one. The repertoire consists of around 120,000 clones, with around three quarters occurring once and the leading ten covering more than 2.5%. This clone was observed a single time. Germline CDR1 reads MNHEY; CDR2 reads SVGAGI. The CDR3 contains 15 residues. Trimming at V came to 6 bases and at J to 4 bases, leaving 5 bases not matched to a gene. The clonotype was recovered from a male donor in good health and CMV-seronegative. V and J are TRBV6-5 and TRBJ1-5; 11 bases are a match to TRBD1. The material sequenced was PBMCs. The CDR3 bases are TGTGCCAGCAGAGACGGGACAGGGGGTAATCAGCCCCAGCATTTT. It is translated as CASRDGTGGNQPQHF.